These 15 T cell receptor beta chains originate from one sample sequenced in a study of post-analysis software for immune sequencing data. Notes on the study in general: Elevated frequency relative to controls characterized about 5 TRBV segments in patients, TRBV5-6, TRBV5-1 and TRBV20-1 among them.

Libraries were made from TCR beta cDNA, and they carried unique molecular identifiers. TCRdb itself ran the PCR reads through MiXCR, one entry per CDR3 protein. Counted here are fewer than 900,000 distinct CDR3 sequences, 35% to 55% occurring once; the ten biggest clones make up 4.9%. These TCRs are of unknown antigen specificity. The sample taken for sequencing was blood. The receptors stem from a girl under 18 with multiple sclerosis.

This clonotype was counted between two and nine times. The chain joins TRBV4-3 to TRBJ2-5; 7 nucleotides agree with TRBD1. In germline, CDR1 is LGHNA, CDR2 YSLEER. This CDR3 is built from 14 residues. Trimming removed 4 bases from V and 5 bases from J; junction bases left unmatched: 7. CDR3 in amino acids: CASSPRTGLETQYF. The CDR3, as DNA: TGCGCCAGCAGCCCCAGGACAGGTTTGGAGACCCAGTACTTC.

CDR3: CASRDRQRASYEQYF. DNA of the CDR3: TGTGCCAGCAGAGATCGACAGAGGGCCTCCTACGAGCAGTACTTC. This chain uses TRBV12-3 or TRBV12-4 with TRBJ2-7, with D tentatively TRBD1 or TRBD2 (5 bases each). The CDR3 sequence is 15 residues long. The V gene lost 6 bases and the J gene lost 0 bases, with 15 bases spanning the gap.

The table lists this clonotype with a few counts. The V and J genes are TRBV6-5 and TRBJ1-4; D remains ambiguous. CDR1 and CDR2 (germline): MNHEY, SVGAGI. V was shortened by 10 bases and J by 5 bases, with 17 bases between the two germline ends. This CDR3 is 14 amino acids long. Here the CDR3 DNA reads TGTGCCACCGGCAAGACCCCCCAAAATGAAAAACTGTTTTTT. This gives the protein CATGKTPQNEKLFF.

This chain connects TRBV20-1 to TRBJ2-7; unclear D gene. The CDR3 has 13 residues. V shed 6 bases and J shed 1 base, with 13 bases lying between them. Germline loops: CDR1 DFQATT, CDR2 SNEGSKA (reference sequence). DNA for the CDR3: TGCAGTGCCGCGACACCCTCATCCTACGAGCAGTACTTC. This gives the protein CSAATPSSYEQYF.

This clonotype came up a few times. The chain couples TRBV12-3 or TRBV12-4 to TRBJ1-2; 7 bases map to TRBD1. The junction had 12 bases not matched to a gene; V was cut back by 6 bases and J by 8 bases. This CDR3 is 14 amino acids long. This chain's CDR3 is CASSPQGGAGGYTF. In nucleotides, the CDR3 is TGTGCCAGCAGCCCCCAAGGGGGCGCGGGCGGCTACACCTTC.

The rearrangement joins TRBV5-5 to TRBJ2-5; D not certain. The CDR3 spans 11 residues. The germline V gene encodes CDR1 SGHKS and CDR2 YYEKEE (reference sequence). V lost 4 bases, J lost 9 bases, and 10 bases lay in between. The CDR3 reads CASSQEWAQYF. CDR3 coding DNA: TGTGCCAGCAGCCAGGAGTGGGCCCAGTACTTC. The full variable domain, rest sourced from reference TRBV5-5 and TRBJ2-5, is DAGVTQSPTHLIKTRGQQVTLRCSPISGHKSVSWYQQVLGQGPQFIFQYYEKEERGRGNFPDRFSARQFPNYSSELNVNALLLGDSALYLCASSQEWAQYFGPGTRLLVL.

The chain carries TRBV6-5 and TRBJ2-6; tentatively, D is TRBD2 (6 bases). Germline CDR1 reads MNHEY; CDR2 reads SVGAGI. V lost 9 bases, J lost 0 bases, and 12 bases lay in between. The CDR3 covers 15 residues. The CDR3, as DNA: TGTGCCAGTTCGGACGGGAGCTCTGGGGCCAACGTCCTGACTTTC. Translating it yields CASSDGSSGANVLTF.

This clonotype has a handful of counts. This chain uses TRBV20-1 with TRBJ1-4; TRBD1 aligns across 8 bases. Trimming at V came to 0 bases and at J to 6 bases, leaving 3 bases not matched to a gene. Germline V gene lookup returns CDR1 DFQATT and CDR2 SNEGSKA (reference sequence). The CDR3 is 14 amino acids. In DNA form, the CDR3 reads TGCAGTGCTAGAGATGTCAGGGGGCATGAAAAACTGTTTTTT. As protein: CSARDVRGHEKLFF.

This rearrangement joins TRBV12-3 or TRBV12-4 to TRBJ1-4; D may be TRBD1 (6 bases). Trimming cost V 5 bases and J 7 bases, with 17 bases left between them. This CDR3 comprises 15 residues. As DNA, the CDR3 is TGTGCCAGCAGTCCTCGTGGCAGGGGTACTGAAAAACTGTTTTTT. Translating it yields CASSPRGRGTEKLFF.

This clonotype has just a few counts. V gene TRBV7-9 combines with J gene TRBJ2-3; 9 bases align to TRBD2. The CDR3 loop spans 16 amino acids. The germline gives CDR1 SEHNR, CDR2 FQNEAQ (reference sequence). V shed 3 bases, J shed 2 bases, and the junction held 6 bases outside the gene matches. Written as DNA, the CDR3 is TGTGCCAGCAGCTTGCAACCTAGCGGGAACACAGATACGCAGTATTTT. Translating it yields CASSLQPSGNTDTQYF.

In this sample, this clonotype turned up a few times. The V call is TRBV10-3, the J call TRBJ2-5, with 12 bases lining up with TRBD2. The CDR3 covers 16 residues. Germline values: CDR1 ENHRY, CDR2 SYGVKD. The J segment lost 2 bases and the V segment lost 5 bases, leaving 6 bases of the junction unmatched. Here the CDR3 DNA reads TGTGCCATCAGTACCCCTAGCGGGAGGGGGCAAGAGACCCAGTACTTC. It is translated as CAISTPSGRGQETQYF.

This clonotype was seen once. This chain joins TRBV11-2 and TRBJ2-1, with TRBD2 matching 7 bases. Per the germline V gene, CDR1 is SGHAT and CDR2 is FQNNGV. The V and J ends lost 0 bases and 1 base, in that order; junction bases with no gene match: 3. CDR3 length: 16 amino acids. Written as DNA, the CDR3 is TGTGCCAGCAGCTTAGATCGGGGGGATTCCTACAATGAGCAGTTCTTC. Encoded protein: CASSLDRGDSYNEQFF. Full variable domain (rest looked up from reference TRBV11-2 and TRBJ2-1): EAGVAQSPRYKIIEKRQSVAFWCNPISGHATLYWYQQILGQGPKLLIQFQNNGVVDDSQLPKDRFSAERLKGVDSTLKIQPAKLEDSAVYLCASSLDRGDSYNEQFFGPGTRLTVL.

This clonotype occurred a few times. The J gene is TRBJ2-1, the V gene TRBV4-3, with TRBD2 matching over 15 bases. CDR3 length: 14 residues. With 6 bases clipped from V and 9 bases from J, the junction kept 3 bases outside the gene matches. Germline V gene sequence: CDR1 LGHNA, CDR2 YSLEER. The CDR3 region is CASRPGLAGGEQFF. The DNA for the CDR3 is TGCGCCAGCAGACCGGGACTAGCGGGAGGTGAGCAGTTCTTC.

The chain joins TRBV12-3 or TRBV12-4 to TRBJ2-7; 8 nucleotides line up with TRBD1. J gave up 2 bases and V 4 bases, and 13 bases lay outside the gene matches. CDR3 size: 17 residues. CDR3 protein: CASSSGQEITYTYEQYF. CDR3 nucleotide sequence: TGTGCCAGCAGTTCGGGACAGGAGATAACATATACCTACGAGCAGTACTTC.

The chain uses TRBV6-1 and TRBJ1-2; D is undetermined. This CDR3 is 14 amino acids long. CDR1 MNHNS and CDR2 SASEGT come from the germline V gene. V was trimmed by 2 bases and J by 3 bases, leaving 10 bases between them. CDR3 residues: CASSERPTHYGYTF. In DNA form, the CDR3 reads TGTGCCAGCAGTGAACGGCCAACTCACTATGGCTACACCTTC.